A single sample is the source of the 4 T cell receptor beta chains below, sequenced in a study of cytomegalovirus exposure and HLA in healthy donors. The repertoire was sequenced with immunoSEQ multiplex PCR; TCRdb's copy has only in-frame clones and lacks some. Of some 200,000 clones in the sample, about 80% were seen once. The sequencing sample was made of PBMCs. These receptors were obtained from a woman aged 18-35 years in good health and CMV-seropositive.

The CDR3 loop is CASSLEGREWSPLHF. The DNA for the CDR3 is TGTGCCAGCAGCTTAGAGGGCAGGGAATGGTCACCCCTCCACTTT. The chain combines TRBV7-9 with TRBJ1-6; TRBD1 is a possible D gene (5 bases). The CDR3 is made up of 15 amino acids. Germline-derived CDR1 and CDR2 are SEHNR and FQNEAQ (reference sequence). V was pared by 1 base and J by 10 bases, with 14 bases between.

The rearrangement uses TRBV12-5 and TRBJ1-1, with D unclear. V lost 8 bases to trimming and J lost 4 bases, with 23 bases between them. There are 16 residues in the CDR3. The germline V gene has CDR1 LGHNT and CDR2 FRNRAP. CDR3: CASRVLSISPGTEAFF. In DNA, the CDR3 is TGTGCTAGTAGAGTATTATCGATATCCCCGGGCACTGAAGCTTTCTTT.

This clone has just one count. The V gene is TRBV5-6, the J gene TRBJ2-4; 7 nucleotides agree with TRBD2. The CDR3 extends over 17 amino acids. Germline V gene lookup returns CDR1 SGHDT and CDR2 YYEEEE. Trimming at V came to 1 base and at J to 0 bases, leaving 7 bases not matched to a gene. The CDR3 DNA follows: TGTGCCAGCAGCTTGTCTAGCGGTTGGAAAGCCAAAAACATTCAGTACTTC. It yields the protein CASSLSSGWKAKNIQYF. Supplemented by reference TRBV5-6 and TRBJ2-4, the full variable domain reads DAGVTQSPTHLIKTRGQQVTLRCSPKSGHDTVSWYQQALGQGPQFIFQYYEEEERQRGNFPDRFSGHQFPNYSSELNVNALLLGDSALYLCASSLSSGWKAKNIQYFGAGTRLSVL.

V is TRBV5-6 and J is TRBJ1-4; 9 bases are shared with TRBD1. Germline values: CDR1 SGHDT, CDR2 YYEEEE. With 0 bases clipped from V and 4 bases from J, the junction kept 1 base outside the gene matches. CDR3 length: 15 amino acids. In DNA form, the CDR3 reads TGTGCCAGCAGCTTGGTGGGACAGGGTAATGAAAAACTGTTTTTT. Translating it yields CASSLVGQGNEKLFF.